The T cell receptor (beta chain) described here comes from a study of PD-1 blockade in classical Hodgkin lymphoma. Sequencing used immunoSEQ multiplex PCR; TCRdb keeps in-frame clones, though not all of them. In the table there are 14,000 or so clones, around 84% of which are singletons. Relapses following autologous stem cell transplantation were seen in all patients, with brentuximab vedotin exposure varying. The best responses consisted of complete response, partial response or progressive disease. The V gene's germline CDR1 is MNHEY and CDR2 SMNVEV (reference sequence). Trimming took 6 bases from V and 7 from J; bases not matched to a gene: 7. CDR3 length: 14 amino acids.

J is TRBJ2-7 and V is TRBV27, with 12 positions matching TRBD2. This receptor was identified in a human donor with classical Hodgkin lymphoma. Source: peripheral blood mononuclear cells (PBMCs), taken at baseline. CDR3 DNA: TGTGCCAGCAGCCTAGCGGGGGGGCTGGGGGAGCAGTACTTC. It codes for CASSLAGGLGEQYF.